Following are 10 T cell receptor beta chains from one sample sequenced in a study of shared clonotypes between healthy human individuals. Profiling relied on immunoSEQ multiplex PCR, and the TCRdb table lists in-frame clones only, not all of them. This sample has some 2,000,000 clones, with more than 90% found just once. Sequenced: naive CD4+ T cells sorted from blood. The subset is: CD45RA+ positively selected. These receptors were collected from a man aged 18 to 30 in good health.

Here the CDR3 reads CASSPHPTPASGELFF. The CDR3 bases are TGTGCCAGCAGCCCACACCCGACACCCGCGAGCGGGGAGCTGTTTTTT. V and J are TRBV7-2 and TRBJ2-2; no clear D gene. V lost 5 bases and J lost 7, with 20 bases in between. The CDR3 has 16 amino acids. Germline lookup yields CDR1 SGHTA and CDR2 FQGNSA.

A remark on this clone: Lacking the conserved final phenylalanine or tryptophan, this CDR3 likely reflects a read error. It is unclear where the CDR3 begins or ends on the DNA, so no DNA is shown, and the CDR3 is as TCRdb lists it. The chain carries TRBV21-1 and TRBJ1-1; whether TRBD1, the table's D call, matches the DNA was not checked. TRBV21-1 is classified as a pseudogene. The CDR3 spans 18 residues, counting both ends. Here the CDR3 reads CASSKVAPTRTAEAEAFL.

This chain uses TRBV18 with TRBJ1-2, with a tentative D call TRBD1 (6 bases). Trimming removed 3 bases at V and 5 bases at J, with 16 bases between. The germline V gene has CDR1 KGHSH and CDR2 LQKENI. The CDR3 loop spans 15 amino acids. For the CDR3, the DNA is TGTGCCAGCTCACCCGAGACAGGAGATCTATATGGCTACACCTTC. It is translated as CASSPETGDLYGYTF.

The J gene is TRBJ1-5, the V gene TRBV6-6; D might be TRBD1 (5 bases). The CDR3 spans 15 residues. Germline V gene sequence: CDR1 MNHNY, CDR2 SVGAGI (reference sequence). Trimming pared 2 bases from V and 3 bases from J, leaving 11 bases between. CDR3 protein: CASSYSGANNQPQHF. The CDR3, as DNA: TGTGCCAGCAGTTACAGTGGGGCCAACAATCAGCCCCAGCATTTT.

This clone showed up just once. This sequence joins TRBV10-2 and TRBJ1-6, with D hard to call. V was shortened by 7 bases and J by 6 bases, with 10 bases between the two germline ends. Germline loops: CDR1 WSHSY, CDR2 SAAADI. This CDR3 has 13 amino acids. The CDR3 protein is CASTLTPNSPLHF. The CDR3 bases are TGCGCCAGCACCTTGACTCCTAATTCACCCCTCCACTTT.

The V gene is TRBV19, the J gene TRBJ1-6; D is possibly TRBD1 (5 bases). Trimming stripped 8 bases from V and 7 bases from J, with 21 bases between. The CDR3 extends over 16 amino acids. Germline V lookup: CDR1 LNHDA, CDR2 SQIVND (reference sequence). The CDR3 sequence: CASSDGASPANSPLHF. For the CDR3, the DNA is TGTGCCAGTTCTGATGGGGCATCTCCAGCGAATTCACCCCTCCACTTT.

This clone occurred once. The V and J genes are TRBV19 and TRBJ1-6; the match to TRBD1 covers 9 bases. The CDR3 has 16 residues. V gave up 4 bases and J gave up 10 bases; unmatched junction bases: 11. Germline V CDR1 and CDR2: LNHDA, SQIVND (reference sequence). This CDR3 reads CASSSARTGVRSPLHF. CDR3 in DNA: TGTGCCAGTAGTAGCGCTCGGACAGGGGTGAGATCACCCCTCCACTTT.

The V gene is TRBV18, the J gene TRBJ1-5; 9 bases align to TRBD1. Germline CDR1 reads KGHSH; CDR2 reads LQKENI. J gave up 4 bases and V 3 bases, and 10 bases lay outside the gene matches. CDR3 length: 17 amino acids. The CDR3 region has the DNA TGTGCCAGCTCACCGTACCCGGGACAGGGTTGGAATCAGCCCCAGCATTTT. Encoded protein: CASSPYPGQGWNQPQHF.

In this sample, this clone turned up once. This rearrangement joins TRBV10-3 to TRBJ2-2; the match to TRBD2 covers 9 bases. The CDR3 loop spans 14 amino acids. The V gene end was trimmed by 9 bases and the J gene end by 0 bases; junction bases not matched to a gene: 2. CDR1 and CDR2 from the germline V gene are ENHRY and SYGVKD. CDR3 residues: CAILAGTNTGELFF. CDR3 DNA: TGTGCCATTCTAGCGGGGACGAACACCGGGGAGCTGTTTTTT.

This clone has only one observation. In DNA, the CDR3 is TGTGCCAGCAGCTCGGGACTTACTTGGGATACGCAGTATTTT. Its protein product is CASSSGLTWDTQYF. This chain uses TRBV9 with TRBJ2-3, with D possibly matching TRBD2 (6 bases). V lost 4 bases, J lost 6 bases, and 15 bases lay in between. Germline CDR1 is SGDLS and CDR2 is YYNGEE. CDR3 size: 14 residues.